A selection of T cell receptor beta chains follows, all from one sample in a study of shared clonotypes between healthy human individuals. Produced via immunoSEQ multiplex PCR; TCRdb's table is partial and in-frame only. The sample consists of 900,000 to 1,200,000 clones, approximately 80% of them appearing once. The specimen sequenced was memory CD4+ T cells from PBMCs. Every receptor here comes from a man younger than 30 in good health. Some clones in this sample may be carry-over from other donors' samples. Both conserved end residues are part of each CDR3. The D gene is left open where the match is weak. Not every row has a clone size; where given, it reads once, few, many or a size class.

D gene: TRBD2
V gene: TRBV5-4
J gene: TRBJ2-5
clone size: once
CDR3 DNA: TGTGCCAGCAGCTTGGATGGACTAGAAGAGACCCAGTACTTC
CDR3 protein: CASSLDGLEETQYF

D gene: TRBD1
V gene: TRBV5-6
J gene: TRBJ1-1
clone size: once
CDR3 DNA: TGTGCCAGCAGCTTGGGCGGGACAGGGAGGGGGACTGAAGCTTTCTTT
CDR3 protein: CASSLGGTGRGTEAFF

D gene: -
V gene: TRBV28
J gene: TRBJ2-7
clone size: -
CDR3 DNA: TGTGCCAGCGGAAGACCCTACGAGCAGTACTTC
CDR3 protein: CASGRPYEQYF

D gene: -
V gene: TRBV6-1
J gene: TRBJ1-5
clone size: -
CDR3 DNA: TGTGCCAGCAGCCGACTTCAAGGCAATCAGCCCCAGCATTTT
CDR3 protein: CASSRLQGNQPQHF

D gene: -
V gene: TRBV18
J gene: TRBJ2-5
clone size: -
CDR3 DNA: TGTGCCAGCTCACCACCAGGGATTTGGGAGACCCAGTACTTC
CDR3 protein: CASSPPGIWETQYF

D gene: TRBD2
V gene: TRBV4-2
J gene: TRBJ2-1
clone size: -
CDR3 DNA: TGTGCCAGCAGCCAAGATGGAGCTAGCGGTGGGGTGAAGGAGTTCTTC
CDR3 protein: CASSQDGASGGVKEFF

D gene: -
V gene: TRBV7-2
J gene: TRBJ2-6
clone size: -
CDR3 DNA: TGTGCCAGCAGCTTAGCTTTTTCGGGTGCTGGGGCCAACGTCCTGACTTTC
CDR3 protein: CASSLAFSGAGANVLTF

D gene: -
V gene: TRBV14
J gene: TRBJ1-6
clone size: -
CDR3 DNA: TGTGCCAGCAGCCAGGATGTAAGGGGGGCACCCCTCCACTTT
CDR3 protein: CASSQDVRGAPLHF

D gene: TRBD1
V gene: TRBV29-1
J gene: TRBJ1-2
clone size: few
CDR3 DNA: TGCAGCGGTGGGGGACAGGAAAGCTACACCTTC
CDR3 protein: CSGGGQESYTF

D gene: TRBD1
V gene: TRBV18
J gene: TRBJ2-7
clone size: once
CDR3 DNA: TGTGCCAGCTCACCAGGACAGGGGTCCTACGAGCAGTACTTC
CDR3 protein: CASSPGQGSYEQYF

D gene: TRBD2
V gene: TRBV28
J gene: TRBJ2-3
clone size: -
CDR3 DNA: TGTGCCAGCAGTCTAGCGGGAGATGCAGATACGCAGTATTTT
CDR3 protein: CASSLAGDADTQYF

D gene: -
V gene: TRBV28
J gene: TRBJ2-5
clone size: -
CDR3 DNA: TGTGCCAGCAGCCCCTTAGGGGGAAGGGAGACCCAGTACTTC
CDR3 protein: CASSPLGGRETQYF

D gene: -
V gene: TRBV6-1
J gene: TRBJ1-5
clone size: once
CDR3 DNA: TGTGCCAGCATCGAAGGGGGATGGGGGAATCAGCCCCAGCATTTT
CDR3 protein: CASIEGGWGNQPQHF

D gene: TRBD1
V gene: TRBV5-1
J gene: TRBJ1-4
clone size: -
CDR3 DNA: TGCGCCAGCAGCTCCACCAGGGGGGTAGGCGAAAAACTGTTTTTT
CDR3 protein: CASSSTRGVGEKLFF

D gene: -
V gene: TRBV2
J gene: TRBJ2-1
clone size: -
CDR3 DNA: TGTGCCAGCAGTGAAGGGGTTACGGCAGGCAATGAGCAGTTCTTC
CDR3 protein: CASSEGVTAGNEQFF

D gene: -
V gene: TRBV18
J gene: TRBJ2-7
clone size: -
CDR3 DNA: TGTGCCAGCTCACCACCCTGGCAGGGCGACGAGCAGTACTTC
CDR3 protein: CASSPPWQGDEQYF

D gene: TRBD2
V gene: TRBV6-5
J gene: TRBJ2-1
clone size: -
CDR3 DNA: TGTGCCAGCAGTTCTTCTAGCGGGAGTCCAAATGAGCAGTTCTTC
CDR3 protein: CASSSSSGSPNEQFF

D gene: -
V gene: TRBV29-1
J gene: TRBJ2-7
clone size: -
CDR3 DNA: TGCAGCGTCTTACTAGCAGATAGCTCCTACGAGCAGTACTTC
CDR3 protein: CSVLLADSSYEQYF

D gene: -
V gene: TRBV12-5
J gene: TRBJ2-3
clone size: few
CDR3 DNA: TGTGCTAGTGGTCCGCAGGACAGTGCAGATACGCAGTATTTT
CDR3 protein: CASGPQDSADTQYF

D gene: TRBD1
V gene: TRBV5-6
J gene: TRBJ2-5
clone size: once
CDR3 DNA: TGTGCCAGCAGCTTCGGGACAGGGCTTCAAGAGACCCAGTACTTC
CDR3 protein: CASSFGTGLQETQYF

D gene: -
V gene: TRBV28
J gene: TRBJ2-1
clone size: -
CDR3 DNA: TGTGCCAGCGGCGCGGCCTTCTACAATGAGCAGTTCTTC
CDR3 protein: CASGAAFYNEQFF

D gene: TRBD1
V gene: TRBV7-9
J gene: TRBJ1-4
clone size: -
CDR3 DNA: TGTGCCAGCAGTAGGGGGCTACTTGAAAAACTGTTTTTT
CDR3 protein: CASSRGLLEKLFF

D gene: -
V gene: TRBV12-5
J gene: TRBJ2-3
clone size: once
CDR3 DNA: TGTGCTAGTGGTCCAGGGTCAGATACGCAGTATTTT
CDR3 protein: CASGPGSDTQYF

D gene: -
V gene: TRBV15
J gene: TRBJ1-2
clone size: -
CDR3 DNA: TGTGCCACCAGCAGAGATCGGGGAGGCAGCACTAACTATGGCTACACCTTC
CDR3 protein: CATSRDRGGSTNYGYTF

D gene: TRBD1
V gene: TRBV5-4
J gene: TRBJ1-1
clone size: -
CDR3 DNA: TGTGCCAGCAGCCAAAGGGGGCGGGATCGGACTGAAGCTTTCTTT
CDR3 protein: CASSQRGRDRTEAFF

D gene: -
V gene: TRBV28
J gene: TRBJ2-1
clone size: once
CDR3 DNA: TGTGCCAGCAGACTATCTAGCGGAGGGGGGAATGAGCAGTTCTTC
CDR3 protein: CASRLSSGGGNEQFF

D gene: TRBD1
V gene: TRBV15
J gene: TRBJ2-7
clone size: once
CDR3 DNA: TGTGCCACCAGCAGAGGAGGGACAGGCCCCTACGAGCAGTACTTC
CDR3 protein: CATSRGGTGPYEQYF

D gene: -
V gene: TRBV9
J gene: TRBJ1-3
clone size: -
CDR3 DNA: TGTGCCAGCAGTCGGGACTTCCTTGGAAACACCATATATTTT
CDR3 protein: CASSRDFLGNTIYF

D gene: -
V gene: TRBV7-2
J gene: TRBJ1-1
clone size: -
CDR3 DNA: TGTGCCAGCAGCTTCAGAATGAACACTGAAGCTTTCTTT
CDR3 protein: CASSFRMNTEAFF

D gene: -
V gene: TRBV5-4
J gene: TRBJ1-1
clone size: -
CDR3 DNA: TGTGCCAGCAGCCCACGGCAGGGTGAAGCTTTCTTT
CDR3 protein: CASSPRQGEAFF

D gene: TRBD1
V gene: TRBV7-2
J gene: TRBJ1-5
clone size: -
CDR3 DNA: TGTGCCAGCAGCTTAGGCAGGGGGAGTTATAGCAATCAGCCCCAGCATTTT
CDR3 protein: CASSLGRGSYSNQPQHF

D gene: -
V gene: TRBV5-1
J gene: TRBJ1-1
clone size: -
CDR3 DNA: TGCGCCAGCAGCCCGGGGGGTGGCGGGAACACTGAAGCTTTCTTT
CDR3 protein: CASSPGGGGNTEAFF

D gene: -
V gene: TRBV7-9
J gene: TRBJ1-2
clone size: -
CDR3 DNA: TGTGCCAGCAGCTTTGCGGCGGGGCAAGGTTTGGGCTACACCTTC
CDR3 protein: CASSFAAGQGLGYTF

D gene: TRBD1
V gene: TRBV9
J gene: TRBJ1-5
clone size: -
CDR3 DNA: TGTGCCAGCAGTCCGGGGGCAGGGGGCGGCTCCGGCAATCAGCCCCAGCATTTT
CDR3 protein: CASSPGAGGGSGNQPQHF

D gene: -
V gene: TRBV30
J gene: TRBJ2-1
clone size: -
CDR3 DNA: TGTGCCTGGAGTGTTGGAGGGTCCTACAATGAGCAGTTCTTC
CDR3 protein: CAWSVGGSYNEQFF

D gene: -
V gene: TRBV28
J gene: TRBJ1-2
clone size: -
CDR3 DNA: TGTGCCAGTTCGGTAGGGGCCTATGGCTACACCTTC
CDR3 protein: CASSVGAYGYTF

D gene: -
V gene: TRBV27
J gene: TRBJ2-3
clone size: -
CDR3 DNA: TGTGCCAGCAGTTCCCCCCCCAGAGGCACAGATACGCAGTATTTT
CDR3 protein: CASSSPPRGTDTQYF

D gene: TRBD1
V gene: TRBV5-4
J gene: TRBJ2-1
clone size: -
CDR3 DNA: TGTGCCAGCAGCTTGCCCTCCAGGACAGGTACCTTGTACAATGAGCAGTTCTTC
CDR3 protein: CASSLPSRTGTLYNEQFF

D gene: TRBD2
V gene: TRBV5-1
J gene: TRBJ2-7
clone size: -
CDR3 DNA: TGCGCCAGCAGCGCTAGCGGATACTACGAGCAGTACTTC
CDR3 protein: CASSASGYYEQYF

D gene: -
V gene: TRBV27
J gene: TRBJ2-3
clone size: -
CDR3 DNA: TGTGCCAGCAGTAGGACGTGGAAGGACTCCCATGGCACGCAGTATTTT
CDR3 protein: CASSRTWKDSHGTQYF

D gene: -
V gene: TRBV5-1
J gene: TRBJ2-1
clone size: -
CDR3 DNA: TGCGCCAGCAGCTTGGGGACAACGAGCTCCTACAATGAGCAGTTCTTC
CDR3 protein: CASSLGTTSSYNEQFF

D gene: -
V gene: TRBV6-6
J gene: TRBJ2-2
clone size: -
CDR3 DNA: TGTGCCAGCAGCCCTCAGGGGGGACGCACCGGGGAGCTGTTTTTT
CDR3 protein: CASSPQGGRTGELFF

D gene: TRBD2
V gene: TRBV6-1
J gene: TRBJ2-7
clone size: -
CDR3 DNA: TGTGCCAGCAGTGAGGAGGTCGGGCGGGGACTAGCGGGCTCCTACGAGCAGTACTTC
CDR3 protein: CASSEEVGRGLAGSYEQYF

D gene: -
V gene: TRBV5-6
J gene: TRBJ1-1
clone size: -
CDR3 DNA: TGTGCCAGCAGCTTGACGGGGTACACTGAAGCTTTCTTT
CDR3 protein: CASSLTGYTEAFF

D gene: TRBD2
V gene: TRBV28
J gene: TRBJ2-1
clone size: -
CDR3 DNA: TGTGCCAGTCGTTTAGCGGGAGGACCGGGTAATGAGCAGTTCTTC
CDR3 protein: CASRLAGGPGNEQFF

D gene: -
V gene: TRBV4-2
J gene: TRBJ1-1
clone size: -
CDR3 DNA: TGTGCCAGCAGCCAAGATTTGGGGAACACTGAAGCTTTCTTT
CDR3 protein: CASSQDLGNTEAFF

D gene: -
V gene: TRBV10-3
J gene: TRBJ2-5
clone size: -
CDR3 DNA: TGTGCCATCAGGAGGGATTGGGAGCAAGAGACCCAGTACTTC
CDR3 protein: CAIRRDWEQETQYF

D gene: -
V gene: TRBV19
J gene: TRBJ2-7
clone size: once
CDR3 DNA: TGTGCCAGTAGTATTGGACAGCGCTACGAGCAGTACTTC
CDR3 protein: CASSIGQRYEQYF

D gene: -
V gene: TRBV5-8
J gene: TRBJ1-4
clone size: -
CDR3 DNA: TGTGCCAGCAGCTTGCGGGGGCCGGGTCTTAATGAAAAACTGTTTTTT
CDR3 protein: CASSLRGPGLNEKLFF

D gene: -
V gene: TRBV6-5
J gene: TRBJ2-5
clone size: -
CDR3 DNA: TGTGCCAGCAGTTTCAGGGGCGCTTACATGGAGACCCAGTACTTC
CDR3 protein: CASSFRGAYMETQYF

D gene: TRBD2
V gene: TRBV7-2
J gene: TRBJ2-7
clone size: -
CDR3 DNA: TGTGCCAGCAGCCTAAGGACTAGCGGGCCCCTCGAGCAGTACTTC
CDR3 protein: CASSLRTSGPLEQYF

D gene: TRBD2
V gene: TRBV11-1
J gene: TRBJ2-1
clone size: -
CDR3 DNA: TGTGCCAGCAGCCCTAGGTCGGGGGGGAGCTCCTACAATGAGCAGTTCTTC
CDR3 protein: CASSPRSGGSSYNEQFF

D gene: -
V gene: TRBV11-2
J gene: TRBJ1-1
clone size: -
CDR3 DNA: TGTGCCAGCAGCTTAGTGGAGGGGTATGAAGCTTTCTTT
CDR3 protein: CASSLVEGYEAFF